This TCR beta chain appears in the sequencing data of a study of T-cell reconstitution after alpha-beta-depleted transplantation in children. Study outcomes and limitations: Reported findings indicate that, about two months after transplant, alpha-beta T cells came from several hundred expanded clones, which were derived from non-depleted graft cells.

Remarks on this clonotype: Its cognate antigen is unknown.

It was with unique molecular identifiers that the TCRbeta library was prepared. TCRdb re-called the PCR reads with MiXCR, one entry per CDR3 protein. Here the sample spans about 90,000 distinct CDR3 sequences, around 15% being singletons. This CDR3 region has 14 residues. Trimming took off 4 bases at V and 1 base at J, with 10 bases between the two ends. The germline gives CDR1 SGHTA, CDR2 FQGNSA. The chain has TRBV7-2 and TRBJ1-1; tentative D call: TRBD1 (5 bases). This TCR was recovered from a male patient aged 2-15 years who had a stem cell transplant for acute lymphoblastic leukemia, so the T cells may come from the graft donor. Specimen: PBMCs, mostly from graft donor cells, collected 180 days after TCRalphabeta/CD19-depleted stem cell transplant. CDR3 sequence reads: CASSSQAGNTEAFF. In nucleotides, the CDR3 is TGTGCCAGCAGCTCACAGGCAGGGAACACTGAAGCTTTCTTT.